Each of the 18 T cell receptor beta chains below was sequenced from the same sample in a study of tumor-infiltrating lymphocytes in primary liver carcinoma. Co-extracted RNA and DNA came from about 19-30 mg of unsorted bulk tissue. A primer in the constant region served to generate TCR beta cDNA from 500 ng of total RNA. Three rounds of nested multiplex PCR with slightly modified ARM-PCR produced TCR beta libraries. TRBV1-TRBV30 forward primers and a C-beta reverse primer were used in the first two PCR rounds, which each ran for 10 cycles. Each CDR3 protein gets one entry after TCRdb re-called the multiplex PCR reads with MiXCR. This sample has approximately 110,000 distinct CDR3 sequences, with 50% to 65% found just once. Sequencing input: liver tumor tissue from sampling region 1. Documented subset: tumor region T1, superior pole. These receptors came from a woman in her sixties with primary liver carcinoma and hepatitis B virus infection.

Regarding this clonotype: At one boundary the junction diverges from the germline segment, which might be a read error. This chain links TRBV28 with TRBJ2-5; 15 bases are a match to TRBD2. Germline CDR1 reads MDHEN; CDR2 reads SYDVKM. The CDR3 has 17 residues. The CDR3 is CASRPLGLAGGRETQYF. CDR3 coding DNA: TGTGCCAGCAGACCCCTGGGACTAGCGGGAGGTCGAGAGACCCAATACTTC. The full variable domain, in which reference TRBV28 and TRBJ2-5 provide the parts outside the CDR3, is DVKVTQSSRYLVKRTGEKVFLECVQDMDHENMFWYRQDPGLGLRLIYFSYDVKMKEKGDIPEGYSVSREKKERFSLILESASTNQTSMYLCASRPLGLAGGRETQYFGPGTRLLVL.

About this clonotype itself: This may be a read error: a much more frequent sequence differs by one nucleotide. The CDR3 DNA reads as TGCAGCGTTGAAGCGAGAGGGAGATACGAGCAGTACTTC. Translated, it gives CSVEARGRYEQYF. The V and J genes are TRBV29-1 and TRBJ2-7, with a tentative D call TRBD2 (5 bases). CDR3 size: 13 residues. Germline values: CDR1 SQVTM, CDR2 ANQGSEA. Trimming shortened V by 1 base and J by 4 bases, and 11 bases separated the two germline ends.

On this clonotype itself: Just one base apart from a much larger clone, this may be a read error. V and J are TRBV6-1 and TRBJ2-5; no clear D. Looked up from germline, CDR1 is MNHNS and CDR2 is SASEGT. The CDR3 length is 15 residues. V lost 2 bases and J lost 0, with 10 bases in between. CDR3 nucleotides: TGTGCCAGCAGTGAAAATGTCTGGGACCAAGAGACCCAGTACTTC. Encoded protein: CASSENVWDQETQYF.

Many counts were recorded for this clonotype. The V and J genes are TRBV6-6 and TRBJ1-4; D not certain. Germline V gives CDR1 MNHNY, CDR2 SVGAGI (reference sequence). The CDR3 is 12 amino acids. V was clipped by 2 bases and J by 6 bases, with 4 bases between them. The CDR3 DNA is TGTGCCAGCAGTTACAGGGATGAAAAACTGTTTTTT. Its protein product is CASSYRDEKLFF.

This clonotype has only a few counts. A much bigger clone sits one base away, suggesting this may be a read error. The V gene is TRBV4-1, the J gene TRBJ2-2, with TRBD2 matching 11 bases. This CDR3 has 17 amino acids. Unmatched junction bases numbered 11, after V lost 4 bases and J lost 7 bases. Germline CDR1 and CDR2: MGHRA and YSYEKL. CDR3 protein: CASSLEGSGRADGELFF. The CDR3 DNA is TGCGCCAGCAGCCTTGAGGGTAGCGGGAGGGCTGACGGGGAGCTGTTTTTT.

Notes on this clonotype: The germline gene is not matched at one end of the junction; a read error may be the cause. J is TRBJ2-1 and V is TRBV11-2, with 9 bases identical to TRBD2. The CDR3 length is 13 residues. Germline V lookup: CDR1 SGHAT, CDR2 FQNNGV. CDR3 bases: TGTGCCAGCAGCTGGACTAGCGAGGCAGGGCAGTTATTC. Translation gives CASSWTSEAGQLF.

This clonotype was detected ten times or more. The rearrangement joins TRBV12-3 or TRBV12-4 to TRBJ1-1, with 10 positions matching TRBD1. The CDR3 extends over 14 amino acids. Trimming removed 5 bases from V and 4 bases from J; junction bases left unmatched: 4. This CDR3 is CASSTGQGVTEAFF. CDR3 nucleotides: TGTGCCAGCAGTACCGGACAGGGGGTCACTGAAGCTTTCTTT.

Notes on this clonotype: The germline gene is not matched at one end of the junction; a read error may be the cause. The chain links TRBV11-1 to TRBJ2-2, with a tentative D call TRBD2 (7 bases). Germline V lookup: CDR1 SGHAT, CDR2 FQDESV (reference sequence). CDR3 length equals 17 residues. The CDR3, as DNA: TGTGCCAGCAGCCCGAAAGGGGGGGAGGCTAACACAGGGGAGCTGTTTTTT. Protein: CASSPKGGEANTGELFF.

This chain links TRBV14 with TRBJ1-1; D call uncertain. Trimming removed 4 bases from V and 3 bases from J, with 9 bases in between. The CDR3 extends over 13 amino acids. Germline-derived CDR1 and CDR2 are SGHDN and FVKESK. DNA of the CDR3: TGTGCCAGCAGCCCTATGATGGACACTGAAGCTTTCTTT. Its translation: CASSPMMDTEAFF.

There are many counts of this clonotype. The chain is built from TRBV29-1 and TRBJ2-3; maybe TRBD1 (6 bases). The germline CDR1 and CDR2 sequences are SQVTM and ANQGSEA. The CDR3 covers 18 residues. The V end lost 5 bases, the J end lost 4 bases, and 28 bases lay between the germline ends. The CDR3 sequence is CSVLLFGALRGVPDTQYF. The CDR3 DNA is TGCAGCGTTTTGTTATTCGGTGCGCTCAGGGGAGTCCCAGATACGCAGTATTTT.

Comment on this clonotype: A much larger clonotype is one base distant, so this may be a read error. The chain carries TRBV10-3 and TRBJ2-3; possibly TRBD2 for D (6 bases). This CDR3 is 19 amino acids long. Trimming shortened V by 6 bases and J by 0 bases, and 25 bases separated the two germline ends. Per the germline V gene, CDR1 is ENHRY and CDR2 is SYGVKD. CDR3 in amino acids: CAISSHNGLPGTSTDTQYF. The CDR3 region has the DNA TGTGCCATCAGCTCTCATAACGGACTACCTGGGACTAGCACAGATACGCAGTATTTT.

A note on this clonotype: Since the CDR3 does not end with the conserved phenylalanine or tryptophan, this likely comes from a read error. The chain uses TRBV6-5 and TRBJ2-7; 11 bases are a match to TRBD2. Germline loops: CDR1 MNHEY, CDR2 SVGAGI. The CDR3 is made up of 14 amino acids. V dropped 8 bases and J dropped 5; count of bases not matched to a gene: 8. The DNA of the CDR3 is TGTGCCAGCGGTCCTATAGCGGGAGGGAACGAGCAGTACTTA. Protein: CASGPIAGGNEQYL.

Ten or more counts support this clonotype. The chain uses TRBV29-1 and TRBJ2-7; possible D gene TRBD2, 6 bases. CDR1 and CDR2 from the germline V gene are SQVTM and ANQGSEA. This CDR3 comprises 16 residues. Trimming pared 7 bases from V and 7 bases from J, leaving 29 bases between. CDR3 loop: CSALNRGASLRGEQYF. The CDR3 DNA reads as TGCAGCGCATTGAATAGAGGGGCTAGCCTACGGGGGGAGCAGTACTTC.

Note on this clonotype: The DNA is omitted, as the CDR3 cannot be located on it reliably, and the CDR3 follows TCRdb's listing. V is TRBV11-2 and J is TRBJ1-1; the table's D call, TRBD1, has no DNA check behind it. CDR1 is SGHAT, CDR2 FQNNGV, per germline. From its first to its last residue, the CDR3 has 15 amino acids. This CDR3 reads CASGGTVGKGTEAFF.

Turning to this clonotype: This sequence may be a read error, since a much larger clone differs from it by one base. The CDR3 DNA reads as TGTGCCAGCAGTTACTCGGCGGAGGGATCCTACGAGCAGTACTTC. Amino acids: CASSYSAEGSYEQYF. The chain recombines TRBV6-6 with TRBJ2-7, with a tentative D call TRBD2 (6 bases). Germline V lookup: CDR1 MNHNY, CDR2 SVGAGI (reference sequence). The CDR3 is 15 residues long. The ends were cut back, 0 bases at V and 1 base at J, with 10 bases in the middle.

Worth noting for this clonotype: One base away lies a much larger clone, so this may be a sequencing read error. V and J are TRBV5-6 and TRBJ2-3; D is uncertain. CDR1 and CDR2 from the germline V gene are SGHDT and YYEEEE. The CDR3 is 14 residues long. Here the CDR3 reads CTSSFRFGADTQYF. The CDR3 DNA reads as TGTACCAGCAGCTTTCGGTTTGGGGCAGATACGCAGTATTTT. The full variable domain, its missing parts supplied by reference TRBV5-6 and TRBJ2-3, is DAGVTQSPTHLIKTRGQQVTLRCSPKSGHDTVSWYQQALGQGPQFIFQYYEEEERQRGNFPDRFSGHQFPNYSSELNVNALLLGDSALYLCTSSFRFGADTQYFGPGTRLTVL.

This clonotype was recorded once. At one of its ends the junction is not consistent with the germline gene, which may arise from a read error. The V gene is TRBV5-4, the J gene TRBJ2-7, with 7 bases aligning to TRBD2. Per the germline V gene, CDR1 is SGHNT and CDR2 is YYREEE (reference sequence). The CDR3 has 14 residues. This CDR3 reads CTSSLGGGTYEQYF. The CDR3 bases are TGTACCAGCAGCTTGGGGGGGGGAACCTACGAGCAGTACTTC.

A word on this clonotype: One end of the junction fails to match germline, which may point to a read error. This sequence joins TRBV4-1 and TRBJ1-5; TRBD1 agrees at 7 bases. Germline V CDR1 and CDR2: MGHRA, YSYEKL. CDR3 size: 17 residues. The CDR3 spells CAISPRDRARGDQPQHF. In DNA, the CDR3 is TGCGCCATCAGCCCACGAGACAGGGCCCGCGGCGATCAGCCCCAGCATTTT.